Following are 20 T cell receptor beta chains from one sample sequenced in a study of cytomegalovirus exposure and HLA in healthy donors. Amplification used 60 Vbeta primers and 13 Jbeta primers. TCRdb keeps only in-frame clones here, not all; method: immunoSEQ multiplex PCR. The sample includes 150,000 to 200,000 clones, almost 85% of them seen just once. The sample comprised PBMCs. Source of these receptors: a woman between 45 and 65 years old in good health and CMV-seronegative.

The CDR3 nucleotides are TGTGCCAGCAGCTTGGCCCGCGGGAATGAGCAAGAGACCCAGTACTTC. Translating it yields CASSLARGNEQETQYF. V is TRBV5-5 and J is TRBJ2-5, with a possible D match to TRBD2 (6 bases). The length of the CDR3 is 16 residues. Germline-derived CDR1 and CDR2 are SGHKS and YYEKEE (reference sequence). Trimming removed 0 bases at V and 2 bases at J, with 14 bases between.

CDR3 coding DNA: TGTGCCAGTAGTACCGGGATAGGGCGGTTCACTGAAGCTTTCTTT. Amino acids: CASSTGIGRFTEAFF. The J gene is TRBJ1-1, the V gene TRBV19; D not resolved. The CDR3 length is 15 residues. The germline V and J ends were trimmed by 4 bases and 4 bases, with 16 bases remaining between them. The germline V gene has CDR1 LNHDA and CDR2 SQIVND (reference sequence). Variable domain in full (rest from reference TRBV19 and TRBJ1-1): DGGITQSPKYLFRKEGQNVTLSCEQNLNHDAMYWYRQDPGQGLRLIYYSQIVNDFQKGDIAEGYSVSREKKESFPLTVTSAQKNPTAFYLCASSTGIGRFTEAFFGQGTRLTVV.

CDR3 protein: CASSLTGTGARYTF. The CDR3 DNA reads as TGTGCCAGCAGCTTGACCGGGACAGGGGCGCGCTACACCTTC. The chain has TRBV5-6 and TRBJ1-2; the match to TRBD1 covers 10 bases. This CDR3 is 14 amino acids long. Unmatched junction bases numbered 6, after V lost 1 base and J lost 9 bases. Germline CDR1 is SGHDT and CDR2 is YYEEEE.

The rearrangement joins TRBV5-1 to TRBJ2-7; D gene unclear. Germline V gives CDR1 SGHRS, CDR2 YFSETQ. The CDR3 has 15 residues. V lost 4 bases and J 0 bases, leaving 14 bases between the germline ends. CDR3 residues: CASSLDPYSSYEQYF. The CDR3 DNA reads TGCGCCAGCAGCCTCGACCCTTACAGCTCCTACGAGCAGTACTTC.

The gene calls are TRBV28 and TRBJ1-3; D remains unclear. This CDR3 contains 14 residues. Germline V gives CDR1 MDHEN, CDR2 SYDVKM. V lost 1 base to trimming and J lost 1 base, with 5 bases between them. CDR3 sequence (DNA): TGTGCCAGCAGTTTATCCCCATCTGGAAACACCATATATTTT. Its protein product is CASSLSPSGNTIYF.

The rearrangement links TRBV5-1 to TRBJ2-5; TRBD1 matches at 10 bases. Germline trimming cut 3 bases from V and 4 bases from J; bases unmatched to any gene: 6. In germline, CDR1 is SGHRS, CDR2 YFSETQ. The CDR3 loop spans 15 amino acids. Here the CDR3 reads CASSSSGTGVETQYF. As DNA, the CDR3 is TGCGCCAGCAGCTCTTCCGGGACAGGGGTAGAGACCCAGTACTTC.

The V gene is TRBV14, the J gene TRBJ2-5, with D perhaps TRBD2 (6 bases). Trimming took off 2 bases at V and 1 base at J, with 14 bases between the two ends. This CDR3 has 16 residues. Germline CDR1 reads SGHDN; CDR2 reads FVKESK. The CDR3 nucleotides are TGTGCCAGCAGCCAACGCTCGGCGGGGATCCAAGAGACCCAGTACTTC. Amino acid sequence: CASSQRSAGIQETQYF.

The rearrangement joins TRBV7-2 to TRBJ2-2; D is undetermined. CDR1 is SGHTA, CDR2 FQGNSA, per germline. The CDR3 covers 13 residues. Trimming shortened V by 3 bases and J by 4 bases, and 6 bases separated the two germline ends. The chain's CDR3 is CASSFPPTGELFF. CDR3 in DNA: TGTGCCAGCAGCTTTCCTCCCACCGGGGAGCTGTTTTTT.

The chain employs TRBV28 and TRBJ2-7; maybe TRBD1 (6 bases). CDR1 is MDHEN and CDR2 is SYDVKM in the germline V gene. This CDR3 is 13 amino acids long. V was trimmed by 6 bases and J by 3 bases, leaving 12 bases between them. CDR3 nucleotide sequence: TGTGCCAGCAGACAGGGCACTGTCTACGAGCAGTACTTC. This gives the protein CASRQGTVYEQYF. The full variable domain, completed using reference TRBV28 and TRBJ2-7, is DVKVTQSSRYLVKRTGEKVFLECVQDMDHENMFWYRQDPGLGLRLIYFSYDVKMKEKGDIPEGYSVSREKKERFSLILESASTNQTSMYLCASRQGTVYEQYFGPGTRLTVT.

The chain links TRBV7-9 to TRBJ2-1, with TRBD2 matching over 7 bases. This CDR3 has 14 residues. The germline V gene encodes CDR1 SEHNR and CDR2 FQNEAQ (reference sequence). V shed 1 base, J shed 10 bases, and the junction held 7 bases outside the gene matches. The CDR3 spells CASSLDAGVREQFF. CDR3 bases: TGTGCCAGCAGCTTAGATGCGGGAGTTCGAGAGCAGTTCTTC.

The V and J genes are TRBV28 and TRBJ2-3; 8 nucleotides align to TRBD1. Trimming cost V 6 bases and J 9 bases; bases outside gene matches: 8. Germline-derived CDR1 and CDR2 are MDHEN and SYDVKM. This CDR3 spans 13 amino acids. CDR3 sequence reads: CASRLQGAHTQYF. The CDR3 DNA is TGTGCCAGCAGATTGCAGGGGGCGCACACGCAGTATTTT.

The chain employs TRBV30 and TRBJ2-5; 7 bases fit TRBD2. Looked up from germline, CDR1 is GTSNPN and CDR2 is SVGIG (reference sequence). V shed 4 bases, J shed 4 bases, and the junction held 9 bases outside the gene matches. CDR3 size: 14 residues. The CDR3 protein is CAWTLGGSVETQYF. CDR3 nucleotides: TGTGCCTGGACCTTAGGCGGGAGTGTAGAGACCCAGTACTTC. Based on the CDR3 plus reference TRBV30 and TRBJ2-5, the full variable domain is SQTIHQWPATLVQPVGSPLSLECTVEGTSNPNLYWYRQAAGRGLQLLFYSVGIGQISSEVPQNLSASRPQDRQFILSSKKLLLSDSGFYLCAWTLGGSVETQYFGPGTRLLVL.

The V gene is TRBV5-4, the J gene TRBJ2-1; 7 bases line up with TRBD2. The V gene's germline CDR1 is SGHNT and CDR2 YYREEE (reference sequence). There are 16 residues in the CDR3. Unmatched junction bases numbered 5, after V lost 2 bases and J lost 0 bases. This CDR3 reads CASSFSAGSSYNEQFF. DNA of the CDR3: TGTGCCAGCAGCTTCTCAGCGGGGAGCTCCTACAATGAGCAGTTCTTC.

The CDR3 here is CASSHRTSGSGNEQFF. For the CDR3, the DNA is TGTGCCAGCAGCCACCGGACTAGCGGGAGTGGGAATGAGCAGTTCTTC. The V and J genes are TRBV4-2 and TRBJ2-1, with 13 bases fitting TRBD2. Germline CDR1 is LGHNA and CDR2 is YNFKEQ. This CDR3 has 16 amino acids. V dropped 3 bases and J dropped 7; count of bases not matched to a gene: 6.

The rearrangement uses TRBV25-1 and TRBJ2-2, with TRBD2 as a possible D gene (6 bases). The CDR3 totals 15 residues. The germline V gene has CDR1 MGHDK and CDR2 SYGVNS. The V end lost 1 base, the J end lost 7 bases, and 13 bases lay between the germline ends. The DNA of the CDR3 is TGTGCCAGCAGTGAATTTACCCAGGGAGGCGGGGAGCTGTTTTTT. Its translation is CASSEFTQGGGELFF.

This chain connects TRBV6-1 to TRBJ1-1, with no clear D. Trimming shortened V by 8 bases and J by 0 bases, and 10 bases separated the two germline ends. CDR3 size: 13 residues. The germline CDR1 and CDR2 sequences are MNHNS and SASEGT. The CDR3 reads CASHEALNTEAFF. CDR3 in DNA: TGTGCCAGCCACGAGGCCTTGAACACTGAAGCTTTCTTT.

V is TRBV28 and J is TRBJ2-1; 8 nucleotides align to TRBD2. The CDR3 sequence is 14 residues long. V lost 3 bases to trimming and J lost 6 bases; unmatched junction nucleotides: 4. The germline V gene has CDR1 MDHEN and CDR2 SYDVKM. The CDR3 here is CASSLAGGSNEQFF. CDR3 bases: TGTGCCAGCAGTTTGGCGGGAGGTAGCAATGAGCAGTTCTTC.

This chain uses TRBV27 with TRBJ2-2; TRBD2 matches 9 bases. J was trimmed by 7 bases and V by 6 bases; bases with no gene match: 6. CDR1 is MNHEY and CDR2 is SMNVEV in the germline V gene (reference sequence). This CDR3 is 14 amino acids long. The DNA for the CDR3 is TGTGCCAGCAGGATCGGGACTAGCAGCGGGGAGCTGTTTTTT. Its translation is CASRIGTSSGELFF.

This clone was seen a single time. The V and J genes are TRBV27 and TRBJ2-3; the D gene is possibly TRBD1 (5 bases). The CDR3 has 13 amino acids. Trimming pared 1 base from V and 5 bases from J, leaving 7 bases between. Germline CDR1 and CDR2: MNHEY and SMNVEV (reference sequence). CDR3 nucleotide sequence: TGTGCCAGCAGTTTATTAGGGGAAGATACGCAGTATTTT. It encodes CASSLLGEDTQYF.

CDR3 loop: CASLTGLLNYGYTF. The CDR3 coding sequence is TGTGCCAGCCTGACAGGATTACTTAACTATGGCTACACCTTC. This sequence joins TRBV28 and TRBJ1-2; D may be TRBD1 (6 bases). Deletions cut 8 bases from V and 1 base from J, with 14 bases between. Germline V lookup: CDR1 MDHEN, CDR2 SYDVKM. The CDR3 covers 14 residues.